These 18 T cell receptor beta chains were sequenced from one sample in a study of blood T cell repertoires in COVID-19. Generated by immunoSEQ multiplex PCR, the TCRdb table keeps only in-frame clones and is missing some. The sample lists about 110,000 clones, roughly four fifths occurring once. Material for sequencing was peripheral blood. These receptors all come from a woman in her 70s with acute or convalescent COVID-19.

The chain recombines TRBV29-1 with TRBJ2-3; TRBD2 matches at 7 bases. This CDR3 is 14 amino acids long. Germline loops: CDR1 SQVTM, CDR2 ANQGSEA. The trim removed 2 bases at V and 0 bases at J, leaving 2 bases unmatched. CDR3 DNA: TGCAGCGTTGAACTAGCGGTTAGCACAGATACGCAGTATTTT. It is translated as CSVELAVSTDTQYF.

The V call is TRBV3-1 (or the pseudogene TRBV3-2), the J call TRBJ2-7; 7 nucleotides line up with TRBD2. The CDR3 length is 15 residues. Germline V gives CDR1 LGHDT, CDR2 YNNKEL (reference sequence). V dropped 4 bases and J dropped 5; count of bases not matched to a gene: 11. CDR3 DNA sequence: TGTGCCAGCAGCCTTCCGGGCGGGAGAGCCCACGAGCAGTACTTC. It yields the protein CASSLPGGRAHEQYF.

The rearrangement links TRBV7-2 to TRBJ1-3, with 7 bases lining up with TRBD1. Germline CDR1 is SGHTA and CDR2 is FQGNSA. CDR3 size: 15 residues. J lost 0 bases, V lost 5 bases, and 4 bases had no gene match. In DNA form, the CDR3 reads TGTGCCAGCAGCGCCAGACAGGGCTCTGGAAACACCATATATTTT. Encoded protein: CASSARQGSGNTIYF.

This clone was picked up one time. The V call is TRBV5-5, the J call TRBJ1-2, with TRBD1 matching 10 bases. V was clipped by 4 bases and J by 8 bases; unmatched bases: 11. Germline CDR1 SGHKS, CDR2 YYEKEE (reference sequence). This CDR3 has 15 amino acids. CDR3 loop: CASSVRTGTGDGYTF. CDR3 nucleotide sequence: TGTGCCAGCAGCGTTCGCACCGGGACAGGGGACGGCTACACCTTC.

This sequence joins TRBV7-3 and TRBJ2-1; the D gene is possibly TRBD2 (6 bases). CDR3 size: 13 residues. V was clipped by 0 bases and J by 12 bases, with 12 bases between them. From germline, CDR1 is SGHTA and CDR2 FQGTGA. This CDR3 is CASSLTGPGLQFF. The CDR3 coding sequence is TGTGCCAGCAGCTTAACGGGGCCGGGACTGCAGTTCTTC.

The rearrangement uses TRBV9 and TRBJ1-4, with D possibly TRBD1 on 5 matching bases. Germline loops: CDR1 SGDLS, CDR2 YYNGEE. CDR3 length: 15 residues. V lost 4 bases to trimming and J lost 2 bases, with 12 bases between them. The CDR3 here is CASSLRGQTNEKLFF. In DNA form, the CDR3 reads TGTGCCAGCAGCTTAAGGGGTCAGACTAATGAAAAACTGTTTTTT.

The chain is built from TRBV4-3 and TRBJ1-2; D is ambiguous. From germline, CDR1 is LGHNA and CDR2 YSLEER. Deletions cut 2 bases from V and 4 bases from J, with 14 bases between. The CDR3 has 15 amino acids. CDR3 amino acids: CASSQFRTGSYGYTF. The CDR3 region has the DNA TGCGCCAGCAGCCAATTTCGGACGGGATCCTATGGCTACACCTTC.

The chain employs TRBV2 and TRBJ1-4; the D gene is possibly TRBD1 (5 bases). V was pared by 4 bases and J by 4 bases, with 10 bases between. The CDR3 covers 14 residues. CDR1 is SNHLY, CDR2 FYNNEI, per germline. DNA of the CDR3: TGTGCCAGCAGTGCGGGGGTCGGTAATGAAAAACTGTTTTTT. This gives the protein CASSAGVGNEKLFF.

This rearrangement joins TRBV9 to TRBJ2-2; a weak D match, TRBD1 (6 bases). From germline, CDR1 is SGDLS and CDR2 YYNGEE. This CDR3 has 16 amino acids. Trimming removed 3 bases from V and 3 bases from J, with 15 bases in between. Here the CDR3 DNA reads TGTGCCAGCAGCGCCCAGGGGAGTCGGTACACCGGGGAGCTGTTTTTT. It specifies CASSAQGSRYTGELFF.

This chain links TRBV3-1 (or the pseudogene TRBV3-2) with TRBJ2-5, with 9 bases matching TRBD2. Germline trimming cut 4 bases from V and 1 base from J; bases unmatched to any gene: 7. Germline-derived CDR1 and CDR2 are LGHDT and YNNKEL (reference sequence). The CDR3 runs 16 residues. The CDR3 DNA follows: TGTGCCAGCAGCCCCACGAGCGGGGGGCCCCAAGAGACCCAGTACTTC. Its translation is CASSPTSGGPQETQYF.

The CDR3 is CASTKGLAEYNEQFF. CDR3 DNA: TGTGCCAGCACCAAGGGACTAGCGGAATACAATGAGCAGTTCTTC. The chain is built from TRBV5-4 and TRBJ2-1; 11 bases are a match to TRBD2. The V gene end was trimmed by 6 bases and the J gene end by 4 bases; junction bases not matched to a gene: 6. This CDR3 has 15 amino acids. CDR1 is SGHNT, CDR2 YYREEE, per germline (reference sequence). The whole variable domain, remainder taken from reference TRBV5-4 and TRBJ2-1, is ETGVTQSPTHLIKTRGQQVTLRCSSQSGHNTVSWYQQALGQGPQFIFQYYREEENGRGNFPPRFSGLQFPNYSSELNVNALELDDSALYLCASTKGLAEYNEQFFGPGTRLTVL.

The chain carries TRBV3-1 (or the pseudogene TRBV3-2) and TRBJ2-7; 9 bases map to TRBD2. Germline assignment: CDR1 LGHDT and CDR2 YNNKEL (reference sequence). The CDR3 consists of 14 residues. The trim removed 0 bases at V and 3 bases at J, leaving 0 bases unmatched. Written as DNA, the CDR3 is TGTGCCAGCAGCCAAGATAGCGGGAGCTACGAGCAGTACTTC. Amino acid sequence: CASSQDSGSYEQYF.

V and J are TRBV19 and TRBJ1-5, with TRBD1 identical over 7 bases. Germline loops: CDR1 LNHDA, CDR2 SQIVND (reference sequence). The CDR3 is made up of 16 amino acids. Trimming at V came to 1 base and at J to 7 bases, leaving 10 bases not matched to a gene. CDR3 loop: CASSIGGSTGPQPQHF. The DNA for the CDR3 is TGTGCCAGTAGTATAGGAGGGTCGACAGGGCCGCAGCCCCAGCATTTT.

This clone was found a few times. V gene TRBV6-5 combines with J gene TRBJ2-1; 10 nucleotides match TRBD2. The CDR3 totals 15 residues. From germline, CDR1 is MNHEY and CDR2 SVGAGI. Trimming removed 2 bases from V and 8 bases from J; junction bases left unmatched: 6. CDR3 protein: CASSYPSGGRHEQFF. CDR3 nucleotides: TGTGCCAGCAGTTACCCTAGCGGGGGACGCCATGAGCAGTTCTTC.

The J gene is TRBJ1-2, the V gene TRBV28; 9 bases are shared with TRBD1. CDR1 and CDR2 from the germline V gene are MDHEN and SYDVKM. This CDR3 spans 14 amino acids. Germline trimming cut 4 bases from V and 8 bases from J; bases unmatched to any gene: 8. CDR3 sequence: CASSSGTGSRGYTF. DNA for the CDR3: TGTGCCAGCAGTTCCGGGACAGGGTCTCGGGGCTACACCTTC.

This clone was found once. The rearrangement joins TRBV7-2 to TRBJ2-7; 12 nucleotides agree with TRBD2. The V segment lost 1 base and the J segment 5 bases; nucleotides outside the gene matches: 3. This CDR3 contains 15 residues. Germline V CDR1 and CDR2: SGHTA, FQGNSA. For the CDR3, the DNA is TGTGCCAGCAGCTTAGTAACTAGCGGGAGGAACGAGCAGTACTTC. It specifies CASSLVTSGRNEQYF.

This clone was found once. The gene calls are TRBV11-3 and TRBJ2-3; 10 bases map to TRBD2. V shed 0 bases and J 3 bases; nucleotides not matched to a gene: 6. Germline V gene lookup returns CDR1 SGHNT and CDR2 YENEEA. CDR3 length equals 17 residues. The CDR3 spells CASSLDAAGGKTDTQYF. The DNA of the CDR3 is TGTGCCAGCAGCTTAGATGCAGCGGGGGGGAAGACAGATACGCAGTATTTT.

V gene TRBV7-2 combines with J gene TRBJ2-1, with D tentatively TRBD2 (5 bases). The CDR3 runs to 15 residues. V was cut by 0 bases and J by 0 bases, with 6 bases left in between. The germline gives CDR1 SGHTA, CDR2 FQGNSA. The CDR3 sequence is CASSLAAGSYNEQFF. DNA of the CDR3: TGTGCCAGCAGCTTAGCGGCGGGCTCCTACAATGAGCAGTTCTTC.